This is a list of T cell receptor beta chains from one sample in a study of cytomegalovirus exposure and HLA in healthy donors. Clones were sequenced by immunoSEQ multiplex PCR, and TCRdb holds only the in-frame ones, with some missing. Here the sample spans about 160,000 clones, about 88% being singletons. Source material: PBMCs. The source of these receptors is a man between 18 and 35 years old in good health and CMV-seronegative. CDR3s include the opening cysteine and the closing phenylalanine or tryptophan.

V: TRBV2; CDR3: CASSPTTSFETQYF
V: TRBV4-1; CDR3: CASSQVKQGVYGYTF
V: TRBV28; CDR3: CASTRRGDGYTF
V: TRBV29-1; CDR3: CSVRTSGNYEQYF
V: TRBV15; CDR3: CATSRDRANQPQHF
V: TRBV19; CDR3: CASSISPGQGNGYTF
V: TRBV14; CDR3: CASSQGTGGRINTEAFF
V: TRBV5-1; CDR3: CASSLPRTENTEAFF
V: TRBV28; CDR3: CASIGPGGTEAFF
V: TRBV4-1; CDR3: CASSQGSGIYNEQFF
V: TRBV13; CDR3: CASSLGQVNQPQHF
V: TRBV6-6; CDR3: CASQRGFGNTIYF
V: TRBV10-1; CDR3: CASKGASYTGELFF
V: TRBV28; CDR3: CASSLWGRGRTEAFF
V: TRBV4-3; CDR3: CASSQELAGGVDTGELFF
V: TRBV28; CDR3: CASTGSGTYTGELFF
V: TRBV2; CDR3: CASSEQGQGNNEQFF
V: TRBV28; CDR3: CASSSPQAGVHTIYF
V: TRBV6-6; CDR3: CASSYSGGPMQYF
V: TRBV5-4; CDR3: CASSLQLAGAETQYF
V: TRBV27; CDR3: CASGPRDSRSPLHF
V: TRBV6-6; CDR3: CASRRTPTTNTGELFF
V: TRBV28; CDR3: CASIPQGRYKGNEQYF